A single sample is the source of the 30 T cell receptor beta chains below, sequenced in a study of shared T cell receptors in the human thymus. The data were produced by immunoSEQ multiplex PCR, yet TCRdb's version contains in-frame clones alone and is incomplete. The table lists 700,000 or so clones, roughly 88% of them singletons. These data were also reused for a study on human thymus T cells.

Sequencing was done on a sample of thymocytes. Receptors were obtained from a girl under three years old with a congenital heart defect.

This chain joins TRBV28 and TRBJ2-7, with D uncertain. CDR1 is MDHEN and CDR2 is SYDVKM in the germline V gene. This CDR3 region has 12 residues. Trimming left V 6 bases short and J 2 bases short, with 8 bases between. The CDR3 loop reads CASRRLTYEQYF. In DNA form, the CDR3 reads TGTGCCAGCAGACGACTGACCTACGAGCAGTACTTC. Based on the CDR3 plus reference TRBV28 and TRBJ2-7, the full variable domain is DVKVTQSSRYLVKRTGEKVFLECVQDMDHENMFWYRQDPGLGLRLIYFSYDVKMKEKGDIPEGYSVSREKKERFSLILESASTNQTSMYLCASRRLTYEQYFGPGTRLTVT.

This chain joins TRBV28 and TRBJ2-7; 9 nucleotides match TRBD1. The CDR3 sequence is 16 residues long. V shed 6 bases, J shed 3 bases, and the junction held 12 bases outside the gene matches. Germline V CDR1 and CDR2: MDHEN, SYDVKM. In nucleotides, the CDR3 is TGTGCCAGCAGAGATGACAGGGGGGCCACTTTCTACGAGCAGTACTTC. It specifies CASRDDRGATFYEQYF.

V and J are TRBV13 and TRBJ2-3; 13 bases map to TRBD2. The germline CDR1 and CDR2 sequences are PRHDT and FYEKMQ (reference sequence). This CDR3 region has 17 residues. The V segment lost 3 bases and the J segment 5 bases; nucleotides outside the gene matches: 8. DNA for the CDR3: TGTGCCAGCAGCTTTCTTGGGACTAGCGGGGTCGAAGATACGCAGTATTTT. Translation gives CASSFLGTSGVEDTQYF.

The CDR3 region is CASSYEEGPTYEQYF. The CDR3 DNA follows: TGTGCCAGCAGTTACGAGGAGGGCCCAACCTACGAGCAGTACTTC. V is TRBV6-6 and J is TRBJ2-7, with D possibly being TRBD2 (6 bases). The V gene's germline CDR1 is MNHNY and CDR2 SVGAGI (reference sequence). This CDR3 region has 15 residues. Trimming took off 2 bases at V and 2 bases at J, with 13 bases between the two ends.

The V call is TRBV27, the J call TRBJ1-1; D is unclear. V was shortened by 2 bases and J by 1 base, with 11 bases between the two germline ends. This CDR3 is built from 15 residues. Germline V gene sequence: CDR1 MNHEY, CDR2 SMNVEV (reference sequence). The CDR3 here is CASSLISKSNTEAFF. The DNA of the CDR3 is TGTGCCAGCAGTTTAATAAGCAAGTCGAACACTGAAGCTTTCTTT.

V usage is TRBV2 and J usage is TRBJ2-1, with D perhaps matching TRBD1 (6 bases). Germline assignment: CDR1 SNHLY and CDR2 FYNNEI. Between the trimmed V and J ends, which lost 8 bases and 11 bases, there was a span of 16 bases. The CDR3 is made up of 12 amino acids. This CDR3 reads CASLGAGLKQFF. For the CDR3, the DNA is TGTGCCAGCTTGGGGGCCGGACTGAAGCAGTTCTTC.

This clone was counted only a few times. The V gene is TRBV7-9, the J gene TRBJ1-2, with 7 bases that match TRBD1. Germline-derived CDR1 and CDR2 are SEHNR and FQNEAQ (reference sequence). This CDR3 contains 15 residues. The ends lost 4 bases at V and 1 base at J; junction bases unmatched: 6. CDR3 residues: CASSSGDSLNYGYTF. The CDR3 nucleotides are TGTGCCAGCAGCTCGGGGGACAGTCTTAACTATGGCTACACCTTC. Complete variable domain (other parts from reference TRBV7-9 and TRBJ1-2): DTGVSQNPRHKITKRGQNVTFRCDPISEHNRLYWYRQTLGQGPEFLTYFQNEAQLEKSRLLSDRFSAERPKGSFSTLEIQRTEQGDSAMYLCASSSGDSLNYGYTFGSGTRLTVV.

The chain employs TRBV2 and TRBJ1-1; 9 bases match TRBD1. CDR1 is SNHLY, CDR2 FYNNEI, per germline. After removal of 3 bases from V and 7 bases from J, the junction contained 12 bases not matched to a gene. The CDR3 loop spans 16 amino acids. The CDR3 region has the DNA TGTGCCAGCAGTGATAATAGGGACAGGGCTAACCTTGAAGCTTTCTTT. Protein product: CASSDNRDRANLEAFF.

The genes are TRBV6-5 and TRBJ1-4; D is ambiguous. The CDR3 totals 13 residues. In germline, CDR1 is MNHEY, CDR2 SVGAGI. V gave up 6 bases and J gave up 4 bases, with 9 bases separating them. Written as DNA, the CDR3 is TGTGCCAGCAGAGACACGAGTAATGAAAAACTGTTTTTT. As protein: CASRDTSNEKLFF.

The chain combines TRBV21-1 with TRBJ1-1; the D call of TRBD1 is as the table states it, not checked on the DNA. TRBV21-1 is described as a pseudogene. The CDR3 totals 19 residues. CDR3 in DNA: TGTGCCAGCAGCAAAGACATCGTTTGGGCAGGGGCCGAGAACACTGAAGCTTTCTTT. It specifies CASSKDIVWAGAENTEAFF.

This rearrangement joins TRBV28 to TRBJ1-2; D gene unclear. This CDR3 is 15 amino acids long. Germline CDR1 is MDHEN and CDR2 is SYDVKM. With 3 bases removed from V and 3 bases from J, the gap between germline ends came to 14 bases. As DNA, the CDR3 is TGTGCCAGCAGTTTGGTGGAGGCCGCCGACTATGGCTACACCTTC. This gives the protein CASSLVEAADYGYTF.

As to this clone: Other nucleotide sequences from this sample produce the same CDR3. The chain links TRBV6-5 to TRBJ1-1; D is perhaps TRBD1 (6 bases). The CDR3 has 15 amino acids. V dropped 10 bases and J dropped 0 bases, with 18 bases sitting between them. Germline V gene data show CDR1 as MNHEY and CDR2 as SVGAGI. The CDR3 is CATRESDSLNTEAFF. CDR3 DNA sequence: TGTGCCACCAGGGAGTCGGACAGTTTGAACACTGAAGCTTTCTTT.

The chain carries TRBV5-1 and TRBJ1-2; 7 positions match TRBD1. This CDR3 comprises 15 residues. With V trimmed by 3 bases and J by 0 bases, 5 bases remained unmatched. The germline CDR1 and CDR2 sequences are SGHRS and YFSETQ. CDR3 sequence: CASSSTGQTNYGYTF. In DNA, the CDR3 is TGCGCCAGCAGCTCGACAGGGCAGACTAACTATGGCTACACCTTC.

The V call is TRBV11-2, the J call TRBJ2-7, with 7 bases identical to TRBD1. Trimming removed 2 bases from V and 3 bases from J; junction bases left unmatched: 10. The CDR3 runs to 16 residues. Germline CDR1 reads SGHAT; CDR2 reads FQNNGV. CDR3 sequence reads: CASSLLSRDSGYEQYF. CDR3 bases: TGTGCCAGCAGCTTATTGTCCCGGGACAGCGGCTACGAGCAGTACTTC.

This sequence joins TRBV2 and TRBJ2-7; TRBD1 matches 8 bases. The J segment lost 4 bases and the V segment lost 6 bases, leaving 8 bases of the junction unmatched. In germline, CDR1 is SNHLY, CDR2 FYNNEI. CDR3 length: 14 residues. The CDR3 protein is CASRADRGWYEQYF. The CDR3 nucleotides read TGTGCCAGCAGAGCCGACAGGGGTTGGTACGAGCAGTACTTC. Full variable domain (outside the CDR3, taken from reference TRBV2 and TRBJ2-7): EPEVTQTPSHQVTQMGQEVILRCVPISNHLYFYWYRQILGQKVEFLVSFYNNEISEKSEIFDDQFSVERPDGSNFTLKIRSTKLEDSAMYFCASRADRGWYEQYFGPGTRLTVT.

The rearrangement joins TRBV5-8 to TRBJ1-3; maybe TRBD1 (5 bases). The CDR3 length is 19 residues. The germline CDR1 and CDR2 sequences are SGHTS and YDEGEE. V lost 3 bases, J lost 0 bases, and 22 bases lay in between. CDR3 DNA sequence: TGTGCCAGCAGCTCTACGAATAAGTACAAACAGGTCTCTGGAAACACCATATATTTT. This sequence encodes CASSSTNKYKQVSGNTIYF.

The V gene is TRBV7-9, the J gene TRBJ2-3; 10 bases agree with TRBD2. In germline, CDR1 is SEHNR, CDR2 FQNEAQ (reference sequence). The ends lost 2 bases at V and 0 bases at J; junction bases unmatched: 8. The CDR3 runs 18 residues. The CDR3 here is CASSLRSGGGRSTDTQYF. The DNA of the CDR3 is TGTGCCAGCAGCTTACGCAGCGGGGGGGGGCGAAGCACAGATACGCAGTATTTT.

The V call is TRBV6-6, the J call TRBJ2-3; 9 bases agree with TRBD2. There are 15 residues in the CDR3. Germline trimming cut 8 bases from V and 2 bases from J; bases unmatched to any gene: 8. From germline, CDR1 is MNHNY and CDR2 SVGAGI (reference sequence). The CDR3 nucleotides read TGTGCCAGCTGCCGGAGCGGGGGGTTCACAGATACGCAGTATTTT. This translates into CASCRSGGFTDTQYF.

The J gene is TRBJ2-3, the V gene TRBV30; D is unresolved. CDR3 length equals 14 residues. Trimming shortened V by 8 bases and J by 0 bases, and 15 bases separated the two germline ends. Germline CDR1 GTSNPN, CDR2 SVGIG (reference sequence). The CDR3 coding sequence is TGTGCCAGATTCCGGGTCCTTAGCACAGATACGCAGTATTTT. Its protein is CARFRVLSTDTQYF.

In nucleotides, the CDR3 is TGCGCCAGCAGCCAAAGTTGGCCTAGCGATACAGATACGCAGTATTTT. Amino acids: CASSQSWPSDTDTQYF. The chain carries TRBV4-1 and TRBJ2-3, with D possibly TRBD2 on 6 matching bases. The ends were cut back, 2 bases at V and 3 bases at J, with 15 bases in the middle. The CDR3 spans 16 residues. Germline V gives CDR1 MGHRA, CDR2 YSYEKL.

The CDR3 reads CASSSGQLAKNIQYF. The CDR3 DNA reads TGCGCCAGCAGCTCGGGACAGCTAGCCAAAAACATTCAGTACTTC. V usage is TRBV5-1 and J usage is TRBJ2-4; 7 bases are shared with TRBD1. Germline assignment: CDR1 SGHRS and CDR2 YFSETQ. The CDR3 covers 15 residues. J lost 0 bases, V lost 3 bases, and 3 bases had no gene match.

This clone appeared once. V gene TRBV7-3 combines with J gene TRBJ2-1; perhaps TRBD2 as D (5 bases). CDR3 length equals 15 residues. Trimming removed 3 bases from V and 8 bases from J, with 17 bases in between. CDR1 is SGHTA and CDR2 is FQGTGA in the germline V gene. CDR3 amino acids: CASSLVRGAEHEQFF. The CDR3 coding sequence is TGTGCCAGCAGCTTGGTTCGGGGAGCGGAACATGAGCAGTTCTTC.

The gene calls are TRBV5-6 and TRBJ2-1; tentatively, D is TRBD2 (7 bases). The germline V and J ends were trimmed by 4 bases and 7 bases, with 24 bases remaining between them. From germline, CDR1 is SGHDT and CDR2 YYEEEE. The CDR3 is made up of 17 amino acids. The CDR3 coding sequence is TGTGCCAGCAGCCCCCCGGGGGGCGGGGGAAACTCTAATGAGCAGTTCTTC. Its translation: CASSPPGGGGNSNEQFF.

About this clone itself: Because the CDR3 is missing its conserved closing phenylalanine or tryptophan, this is likely a read error. The chain carries TRBV13 and TRBJ2-7, with a tentative D call TRBD1 (5 bases). V lost 2 bases and J lost 2, with 19 bases in between. Germline CDR1 and CDR2: PRHDT and FYEKMQ (reference sequence). The CDR3 covers 17 residues. The CDR3 loop reads CASSLLLGSGKPYEQYL. CDR3 sequence (DNA): TGTGCCAGCAGCTTACTTCTCGGGTCAGGGAAACCCTACGAGCAGTACCTC.

The genes are TRBV5-5 and TRBJ2-7; D gene ambiguous. The CDR3 length is 13 residues. V was cut by 1 base and J by 4 bases, with 9 bases left in between. Germline V gives CDR1 SGHKS, CDR2 YYEKEE (reference sequence). This CDR3 is CASSLHSSYEQYF. The DNA of the CDR3 is TGTGCCAGCAGCTTGCACAGTTCGTACGAGCAGTACTTC.

This clone was seen only once. The rearrangement links TRBV27 to TRBJ1-4; D is undetermined. The germline V and J ends were trimmed by 0 bases and 0 bases, with 20 bases remaining between them. This CDR3 spans 20 amino acids. Germline CDR1 reads MNHEY; CDR2 reads SMNVEV (reference sequence). The CDR3 protein is CASSLSKLVKTAATNEKLFF. In DNA form, the CDR3 reads TGTGCCAGCAGTTTATCGAAGCTCGTTAAAACAGCCGCAACTAATGAAAAACTGTTTTTT.

The gene calls are TRBV20-1 and TRBJ1-2; the D gene is possibly TRBD1 (5 bases). This CDR3 is 11 amino acids long. Germline V gene data show CDR1 as DFQATT and CDR2 as SNEGSKA (reference sequence). Between the trimmed V and J ends, which lost 5 bases and 4 bases, there was a span of 8 bases. CDR3 loop: CSAFGGYGYTF. CDR3 sequence (DNA): TGCAGTGCTTTCGGGGGCTATGGCTACACCTTC.

This sequence joins TRBV10-3 and TRBJ1-3; D possibly corresponds to TRBD1 (5 bases). Deletions cut 2 bases from V and 8 bases from J, with 13 bases between. Germline V gene data show CDR1 as ENHRY and CDR2 as SYGVKD. This CDR3 has 14 residues. The CDR3 DNA follows: TGTGCCATCAGTGAGAACAGGCAGGCGGACACCATATATTTT. Protein sequence: CAISENRQADTIYF.

This sequence joins TRBV10-3 and TRBJ1-5; TRBD1 agrees at 7 bases. CDR1 is ENHRY, CDR2 SYGVKD, per germline. This CDR3 comprises 13 residues. J lost 5 bases, V lost 10 bases, and 8 bases had no gene match. CDR3 DNA: TGTGCCACCAGGGGGGGAGGGGATCAGCCCCAGCATTTT. This translates into CATRGGGDQPQHF.

This chain joins TRBV19 and TRBJ2-4, with D possibly TRBD1 on 5 matching bases. The germline gives CDR1 LNHDA, CDR2 SQIVND (reference sequence). CDR3 length: 15 amino acids. V dropped 1 base and J dropped 1 base, with 8 bases sitting between them. The CDR3 here is CASSIGGRAKNIQYF. In DNA form, the CDR3 reads TGTGCCAGTAGTATAGGGGGCAGGGCCAAAAACATTCAGTACTTC. Drawing the rest from reference TRBV19 and TRBJ2-4, the complete variable domain is DGGITQSPKYLFRKEGQNVTLSCEQNLNHDAMYWYRQDPGQGLRLIYYSQIVNDFQKGDIAEGYSVSREKKESFPLTVTSAQKNPTAFYLCASSIGGRAKNIQYFGAGTRLSVL.